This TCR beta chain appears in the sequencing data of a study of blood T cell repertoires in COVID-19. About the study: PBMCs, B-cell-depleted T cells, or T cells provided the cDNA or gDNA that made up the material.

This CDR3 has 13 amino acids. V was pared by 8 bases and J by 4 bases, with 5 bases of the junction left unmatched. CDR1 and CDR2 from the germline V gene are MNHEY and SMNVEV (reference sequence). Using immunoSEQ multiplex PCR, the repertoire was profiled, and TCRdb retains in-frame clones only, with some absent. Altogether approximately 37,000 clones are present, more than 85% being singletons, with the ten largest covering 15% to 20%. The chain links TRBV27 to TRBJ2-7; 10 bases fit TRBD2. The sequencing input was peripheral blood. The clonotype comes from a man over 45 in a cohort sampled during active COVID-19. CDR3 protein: CASRSGGLYEQYF. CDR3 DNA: TGTGCCAGCCGTAGCGGGGGGTTATACGAGCAGTACTTC.